A single sample gave rise to the 25 T cell receptor beta chains below, sequenced in a study of cytomegalovirus exposure and HLA in healthy donors. This PCR relied on a set of 60 Vbeta primers and 13 Jbeta primers. Assay: immunoSEQ multiplex PCR; the TCRdb copy retains only in-frame clones and omits some. The repertoire consists of about 130,000 clones, with roughly 84% occurring once and the leading ten covering 1% to 1.5%. Material: PBMCs. The receptors were sampled from a girl aged 2 to 9 in good health and CMV-seronegative.

This clone was seen just once. CDR3 amino acids: CASSPPSGGANNEQFF. CDR3 DNA sequence: TGCGCCAGCAGCCCGCCCAGCGGGGGGGCAAACAATGAGCAGTTCTTC. The rearrangement links TRBV5-1 to TRBJ2-1; 10 bases match TRBD2. This CDR3 comprises 16 residues. Germline V gives CDR1 SGHRS, CDR2 YFSETQ. After removal of 4 bases from V and 5 bases from J, the junction contained 9 bases not matched to a gene.

This chain uses TRBV4-1 with TRBJ2-2, with 7 nucleotides matching TRBD1. V gave up 0 bases and J gave up 8 bases; unmatched junction bases: 6. The CDR3 contains 15 residues. Germline CDR1 reads MGHRA; CDR2 reads YSYEKL. CDR3 residues: CASSQEPRGPGELFF. CDR3 DNA: TGCGCCAGCAGCCAAGAGCCGAGGGGGCCTGGGGAGCTGTTTTTT.

The V call is TRBV5-1, the J call TRBJ2-5; 9 bases fit TRBD1. The ends lost 0 bases at V and 7 bases at J; junction bases unmatched: 10. From germline, CDR1 is SGHRS and CDR2 YFSETQ. CDR3 size: 16 residues. CDR3 nucleotides: TGCGCCAGCAGCTTGGAAGGAGGTACAGGGGGCTCGACCCAGTACTTC. This sequence encodes CASSLEGGTGGSTQYF.

The V call is TRBV4-3, the J call TRBJ2-5; D is possibly TRBD1 (5 bases). The CDR3 runs to 15 residues. V lost 0 bases and J lost 3, with 11 bases in between. Germline-derived CDR1 and CDR2 are LGHNA and YSLEER. The CDR3 region has the DNA TGCGCCAGCAGCCAAGAAGACAGTATCAAAGAGACCCAGTACTTC. This gives the protein CASSQEDSIKETQYF.

The V and J genes are TRBV2 and TRBJ2-1, with no clear D. The CDR3 loop spans 13 amino acids. In germline, CDR1 is SNHLY, CDR2 FYNNEI. Trimming left V 8 bases short and J 0 bases short, with 8 bases between. The CDR3 DNA reads TGTGCCAGCGTGAGTAACTCCTACAATGAGCAGTTCTTC. It translates to CASVSNSYNEQFF.

The chain recombines TRBV7-2 with TRBJ2-7; D is possibly TRBD2 (5 bases). V shed 0 bases and J shed 4 bases, with 13 bases lying between them. CDR3 length: 15 residues. CDR1 is SGHTA, CDR2 FQGNSA, per germline. For the CDR3, the DNA is TGTGCCAGCAGCTTAGCCTGGACGGGGAGTTACGAGCAGTACTTC. This gives the protein CASSLAWTGSYEQYF.

V and J are TRBV30 and TRBJ1-1; D might be TRBD1 (5 bases). The CDR3 has 15 residues. Germline CDR1 reads GTSNPN; CDR2 reads SVGIG (reference sequence). Trimming cost V 8 bases and J 2 bases, with 21 bases left between them. CDR3 amino acids: CALVDSLAGNTEAFF. CDR3 bases: TGTGCCCTGGTAGACAGCCTAGCGGGAAACACTGAAGCTTTCTTT.

This clone was picked up one time. Given the absence of the conserved phenylalanine or tryptophan at the CDR3 end, a read error is likely. The DNA is left out, because the CDR3 cannot be placed on it with certainty; the CDR3 is given as TCRdb lists it. The J gene is TRBJ2-7, the V gene TRBV6-4; the DNA was not compared with TRBD2, the D call given in the table. Counting both end residues, the CDR3 totals 10 amino acids. Germline CDR1 is MRHNA and CDR2 is SNTAGT. CDR3 in amino acids: CASSGTSDSR.

The rearrangement links TRBV5-4 to TRBJ1-1, with D possibly TRBD1 on 6 matching bases. Germline V gives CDR1 SGHNT, CDR2 YYREEE (reference sequence). The CDR3 is 13 amino acids. Deletions cut 8 bases from V and 1 base from J, with 12 bases between. CDR3 in amino acids: CASAGTPNTEAFF. The CDR3 bases are TGTGCCAGTGCCGGGACACCGAACACTGAAGCTTTCTTT.

V and J are TRBV29-1 and TRBJ2-5; 7 bases map to TRBD1. The J call is doubtful: the DNA matches TRBJ2-7 better. This CDR3 comprises 11 residues. Germline CDR1 SQVTM, CDR2 ANQGSEA. This chain's CDR3 is CSTRDSYEQYF. As DNA, the CDR3 is TGCAGCACCCGGGACAGCTACGAGCAGTACTTC.

The rearrangement links TRBV25-1 to TRBJ2-7; 9 nucleotides align to TRBD1. Germline V gene sequence: CDR1 MGHDK, CDR2 SYGVNS. The junction had 12 bases not matched to a gene; V was cut back by 5 bases and J by 1 base. The CDR3 sequence is 17 residues long. The chain's CDR3 is CASSYLSTGTGSYEQYF. CDR3 in DNA: TGTGCCAGCAGTTACCTATCAACCGGGACAGGGTCCTACGAGCAGTACTTC.

J is TRBJ2-3 and V is TRBV5-1; D gene uncertain. From germline, CDR1 is SGHRS and CDR2 YFSETQ. Trimming removed 4 bases at V and 0 bases at J, with 6 bases between. This CDR3 spans 13 amino acids. CDR3 protein: CASSPSSTDTQYF. DNA for the CDR3: TGCGCCAGCAGCCCTTCTAGCACAGATACGCAGTATTTT.

On this clone itself: At one boundary the junction diverges from the germline segment, which might be a read error. The CDR3 loop reads CASSISGLAFDEQYF. The DNA for the CDR3 is TGTGCCAGCAGTATATCGGGACTAGCGTTTGACGAGCAGTACTTC. The chain couples TRBV27 to TRBJ2-7; 10 bases agree with TRBD2. Germline V gives CDR1 MNHEY, CDR2 SMNVEV (reference sequence). The CDR3 consists of 15 residues.

This chain connects TRBV28 to TRBJ2-2; 8 nucleotides align to TRBD1. Looked up from germline, CDR1 is MDHEN and CDR2 is SYDVKM. V shed 6 bases, J shed 6 bases, and the junction held 24 bases outside the gene matches. The CDR3 is made up of 20 amino acids. CDR3: CASSLILGRQGQTFAGELFF. As DNA, the CDR3 is TGTGCCAGCAGCCTAATTCTCGGGAGACAGGGGCAAACATTTGCCGGGGAGCTGTTTTTT.

The chain carries TRBV19 and TRBJ2-1, with D perhaps TRBD1 (5 bases). CDR3 length: 15 amino acids. The germline CDR1 and CDR2 sequences are LNHDA and SQIVND (reference sequence). V shed 8 bases and J shed 0 bases, with 14 bases lying between them. The CDR3: CASSPDRSSYNEQFF. The DNA of the CDR3 is TGTGCCAGTTCCCCCGACAGAAGCTCCTACAATGAGCAGTTCTTC.

The CDR3 here is CASSPGRQGGQPQHF. In DNA form, the CDR3 reads TGTGCCAGCTCACCGGGGAGGCAGGGGGGTCAGCCCCAGCATTTT. The rearrangement uses TRBV18 and TRBJ1-5; TRBD1 matches 7 bases. V lost 3 bases and J lost 6; bases outside the gene matches: 8. Germline CDR1 reads KGHSH; CDR2 reads LQKENI. The CDR3 runs 15 residues.

This sequence joins TRBV19 and TRBJ1-4, with TRBD1 matching over 7 bases. The germline gives CDR1 LNHDA, CDR2 SQIVND (reference sequence). The CDR3 extends over 14 amino acids. V trimming: 7 bases; J trimming: 4 bases; junction bases outside the gene matches: 6. The CDR3 nucleotides are TGTGCCAGTACCCGGACAGGAGTTAATGAAAAACTGTTTTTT. Protein: CASTRTGVNEKLFF. Variable domain in full (rest from reference TRBV19 and TRBJ1-4): DGGITQSPKYLFRKEGQNVTLSCEQNLNHDAMYWYRQDPGQGLRLIYYSQIVNDFQKGDIAEGYSVSREKKESFPLTVTSAQKNPTAFYLCASTRTGVNEKLFFGSGTQLSVL.

The rearrangement links TRBV19 to TRBJ1-2, with 8 bases that match TRBD1. The V segment lost 4 bases and the J segment 6 bases; nucleotides outside the gene matches: 10. Germline assignment: CDR1 LNHDA and CDR2 SQIVND (reference sequence). The CDR3 is made up of 15 amino acids. CDR3 region: CASSTRDRLYNGYTF. CDR3 DNA sequence: TGTGCCAGTAGTACCCGGGACAGGTTGTACAATGGCTACACCTTC.

V and J are TRBV4-2 and TRBJ1-2; unclear D gene. Looked up from germline, CDR1 is LGHNA and CDR2 is YNFKEQ. The CDR3 consists of 14 residues. Trimming left V 0 bases short and J 5 bases short, with 10 bases between. The CDR3: CASSQDVGGYGYTF. CDR3 in DNA: TGTGCCAGCAGCCAAGATGTTGGCGGGTATGGCTACACCTTC.

The chain has TRBV27 and TRBJ1-2, with a tentative D call TRBD1 (6 bases). Germline lookup yields CDR1 MNHEY and CDR2 SMNVEV (reference sequence). This CDR3 has 16 residues. With 6 bases removed from V and 0 bases from J, the gap between germline ends came to 17 bases. CDR3 loop: CASSRGQGPTNYGYTF. CDR3 nucleotides: TGTGCCAGCAGCCGAGGGCAGGGGCCAACTAACTATGGCTACACCTTC.

The chain is built from TRBV5-8 and TRBJ1-1; TRBD1 might be the D (6 bases). The CDR3 length is 13 residues. CDR1 is SGHTS and CDR2 is YDEGEE in the germline V gene. The V end was cut by 2 bases, the J end by 8 bases, with 13 bases between. The CDR3 DNA is TGTGCCAGCAGCTTACGGACAGACGTAGAAGCTTTCTTT. It yields the protein CASSLRTDVEAFF.

This rearrangement joins TRBV5-4 to TRBJ2-6; tentatively, D is TRBD2 (5 bases). This CDR3 region has 17 residues. The ends were cut back, 2 bases at V and 0 bases at J, with 12 bases in the middle. The V gene's germline CDR1 is SGHNT and CDR2 YYREEE (reference sequence). CDR3 nucleotides: TGTGCCAGCAGCTTCGGCGGGCCCTCCTCTGGGGCCAACGTCCTGACTTTC. Its protein is CASSFGGPSSGANVLTF.

Concerning this clone: One end of the junction does not line up with germline, which may come from a read error. The V and J genes are TRBV5-1 and TRBJ1-1; D unresolved. This CDR3 region has 14 residues. Germline V gene sequence: CDR1 SGHRS, CDR2 YFSETQ. The CDR3 DNA reads TGCGCCAGCAGCTTTGACCAGGTTTCCACTGAAGCTTCCTTT. This gives the protein CASSFDQVSTEASF.

The rearrangement links TRBV14 to TRBJ2-1; tentatively, D is TRBD2 (5 bases). Germline assignment: CDR1 SGHDN and CDR2 FVKESK. The V end lost 0 bases, the J end lost 5 bases, and 17 bases lay between the germline ends. CDR3 length: 17 residues. CDR3 coding DNA: TGTGCCAGCAGCCAAGAGGTTCGCCGAGGAGGAGACAATGAGCAGTTCTTC. This translates into CASSQEVRRGGDNEQFF.

The genes are TRBV27 and TRBJ1-2; D is perhaps TRBD1 (5 bases). The CDR3 extends over 13 amino acids. Germline-derived CDR1 and CDR2 are MNHEY and SMNVEV (reference sequence). V was shortened by 4 bases and J by 4 bases, with 10 bases between the two germline ends. The CDR3 sequence: CASSSNRIYGYTF. DNA for the CDR3: TGTGCCAGCAGTTCGAACAGGATCTATGGCTACACCTTC.